The 20 T cell receptor beta chains below all came from one sample that was sequenced in a study of T cell repertoires in cytomegalovirus infection. TCRdb reprocessed the reads with MiXCR, giving one entry per CDR3 protein. The sample contains some 320,000 distinct CDR3 sequences, roughly 28% of which appear only once. These TCRs' antigens remain unknown. This specimen consisted of cultured PBMCs, obtained from culture after CMV antigen stimulation. The source of these receptors is a human donor in good health (CMV status not recorded). Some clones in this sample may be carry-over from other donors' samples.

The chain uses TRBV7-2 and TRBJ2-5, with 7 positions matching TRBD2. Germline CDR1 is SGHTA and CDR2 is FQGNSA. The V segment lost 1 base and the J segment 5 bases; nucleotides outside the gene matches: 4. This CDR3 is 14 amino acids long. The CDR3 here is CASSLGGGVETQYF. CDR3 DNA sequence: TGTGCCAGCAGCTTAGGTGGGGGGGTCGAGACCCAGTACTTC.

The chain has TRBV10-3 and TRBJ2-1, with TRBD2 identical over 10 bases. V was clipped by 8 bases and J by 4 bases; unmatched bases: 11. The CDR3 loop spans 16 amino acids. Germline lookup yields CDR1 ENHRY and CDR2 SYGVKD. DNA for the CDR3: TGTGCCATCGGGGCAGGAGCGGGAGGGGGATACAATGAGCAGTTCTTC. Translated: CAIGAGAGGGYNEQFF.

V gene TRBV7-6 combines with J gene TRBJ2-1; 12 nucleotides align to TRBD2. Germline trimming cut 2 bases from V and 2 bases from J; bases unmatched to any gene: 7. CDR3 size: 18 residues. Germline loops: CDR1 SGHVS, CDR2 FNYEAQ. The CDR3 nucleotides are TGTGCCAGCAGCTTACTAGCGGGAGGGCGAGTGGCCTACAATGAGCAGTTCTTC. It codes for CASSLLAGGRVAYNEQFF. Full variable domain (remainder filled in from reference TRBV7-6 and TRBJ2-1): GAGVSQSPRYKVTKRGQDVALRCDPISGHVSLYWYRQALGQGPEFLTYFNYEAQQDKSGLPNDRFSAERPEGSISTLTIQRTEQRDSAMYRCASSLLAGGRVAYNEQFFGPGTRLTVL.

The chain is built from TRBV6-2 or TRBV6-3 and TRBJ2-7; 11 bases fit TRBD1. The junction had 6 bases not matched to a gene; V was cut back by 0 bases and J by 2 bases. CDR1 is MNHEY and CDR2 is SVGEGT in the germline V gene. The CDR3 runs to 17 residues. The CDR3 DNA reads as TGTGCCAGCAGTTACTCGTTATGGGACAGGGGGACCTACGAGCAGTACTTC. This gives the protein CASSYSLWDRGTYEQYF.

This clonotype appeared many times. The V and J genes are TRBV7-2 and TRBJ1-3, with D possibly being TRBD1 (6 bases). V lost 4 bases to trimming and J lost 4 bases, with 14 bases between them. Germline loops: CDR1 SGHTA, CDR2 FQGNSA. This CDR3 comprises 15 residues. CDR3 region: CASSYRTGLGNTIYF. CDR3 bases: TGTGCCAGCAGCTACCGTACAGGGCTCGGAAACACCATATATTTT.

The rearrangement links TRBV6-1 to TRBJ1-5; possibly TRBD1 for D (5 bases). The germline CDR1 and CDR2 sequences are MNHNS and SASEGT. V lost 2 bases and J 0 bases, leaving 11 bases between the germline ends. The CDR3 is 16 residues long. The CDR3 DNA sequence: TGTGCCAGCAGTGAATTACAGGCCCATAGCAATCAGCCCCAGCATTTT. Translation gives CASSELQAHSNQPQHF.

V usage is TRBV20-1 and J usage is TRBJ2-3, with 9 nucleotides matching TRBD2. Germline CDR1 is DFQATT and CDR2 is SNEGSKA (reference sequence). This CDR3 contains 14 residues. Trimming took 3 bases from V and 2 from J; bases not matched to a gene: 3. CDR3 bases: TGCAGTGCTAGGGCGGGAGGGCCCACAGATACGCAGTATTTT. It codes for CSARAGGPTDTQYF.

The sample holds a few counts of this clonotype. V and J are TRBV6-1 and TRBJ2-3; the match to TRBD1 covers 10 bases. This CDR3 spans 14 amino acids. The V gene's germline CDR1 is MNHNS and CDR2 SASEGT. Trimming at V came to 5 bases and at J to 5 bases, leaving 4 bases not matched to a gene. The DNA for the CDR3 is TGTGCCAGCAGTAGACAGGGGGCGGGAGATACGCAGTATTTT. Protein product: CASSRQGAGDTQYF.

The V call is TRBV7-6, the J call TRBJ1-1; no reliable D call. Germline assignment: CDR1 SGHVS and CDR2 FNYEAQ. V lost 4 bases, J lost 2 bases, and 11 bases lay in between. The CDR3 has 14 amino acids. As DNA, the CDR3 is TGTGCCAGCAGCTCGAGTAATATTAACACTGAAGCTTTCTTT. Translated, it gives CASSSSNINTEAFF.

This clonotype was counted only a few times. V and J are TRBV18 and TRBJ2-7; 7 bases fit TRBD1. V dropped 8 bases and J dropped 2; count of bases not matched to a gene: 6. Germline V lookup: CDR1 KGHSH, CDR2 LQKENI. The CDR3 contains 13 residues. The CDR3 loop is CASQTQGAYEQYF. CDR3 sequence (DNA): TGTGCCAGCCAAACCCAGGGGGCCTACGAGCAGTACTTC.

The chain combines TRBV5-1 with TRBJ1-3; D is undetermined. Germline V lookup: CDR1 SGHRS, CDR2 YFSETQ. Trimming took off 1 base at V and 2 bases at J, with 13 bases between the two ends. The CDR3 is made up of 16 amino acids. CDR3 sequence reads: CASSLIGAATGNTIYF. CDR3 bases: TGCGCCAGCAGCTTGATAGGCGCCGCTACTGGAAACACCATATATTTT.

This chain joins TRBV12-3 or TRBV12-4 and TRBJ1-5; D remains ambiguous. The CDR3 is made up of 13 amino acids. Trimming stripped 3 bases from V and 4 bases from J, with 7 bases between. The CDR3 reads CASSLAANQPQHF. The CDR3 DNA reads TGTGCCAGCAGTTTGGCAGCGAATCAGCCCCAGCATTTT.

This clonotype was recorded once. V and J are TRBV20-1 and TRBJ1-5; a possible D gene is TRBD1 (5 bases). Looked up from germline, CDR1 is DFQATT and CDR2 is SNEGSKA (reference sequence). CDR3 length: 14 amino acids. The V end was cut by 0 bases, the J end by 3 bases, with 9 bases between. CDR3 amino acids: CSAREGTSNQPQHF. The CDR3 coding sequence is TGCAGTGCTAGAGAAGGGACTTCCAATCAGCCCCAGCATTTT.

The chain has TRBV7-6 and TRBJ2-7; the D is unclear. There are 15 residues in the CDR3. Germline values: CDR1 SGHVS, CDR2 FNYEAQ. Trimming shortened V by 5 bases and J by 0 bases, and 14 bases separated the two germline ends. The CDR3 coding sequence is TGTGCCAGCAGCCGAAACACCGGCCTCTCCTACGAGCAGTACTTC. Its protein product is CASSRNTGLSYEQYF.

As for this clonotype: Compared with germline, one end of the junction differs, possibly owing to a read error. The V gene is TRBV7-3, the J gene TRBJ2-7; 10 bases line up with TRBD1. The CDR3 has 16 residues. Per germline, CDR1 SGHTA and CDR2 FQGTGA. The CDR3 loop reads CASSPNLLVGQGPINF. DNA for the CDR3: TGTGCCAGCAGCCCTAACCTCCTTGTGGGACAGGGGCCCATCAACTTC.

For the CDR3, the DNA is TGTGCCAGCAGTTACCCCCTAGGTGGAGGGGCCAAAAACATTCAGTACTTC. It encodes CASSYPLGGGAKNIQYF. J is TRBJ2-4 and V is TRBV6-2 or TRBV6-3, with D possibly matching TRBD2 (6 bases). The CDR3 consists of 17 residues. Germline V CDR1 and CDR2: MNHEY, SVGEGT. Trimming pared 2 bases from V and 1 base from J, leaving 15 bases between.

This clonotype was found many times. The V and J genes are TRBV7-8 and TRBJ2-3, with 8 bases that match TRBD2. V shed 5 bases and J 5 bases; nucleotides not matched to a gene: 6. Germline V gene data show CDR1 as SGHVS and CDR2 as FQNEAQ. CDR3 length: 14 amino acids. CDR3 amino acids: CASSLREGGDTQYF. The CDR3 DNA is TGTGCCAGCAGCCTCCGGGAGGGGGGAGATACGCAGTATTTT.

In its sample, this clonotype was seen a few times. The rearrangement joins TRBV11-2 to TRBJ2-1; TRBD2 aligns across 7 bases. Germline loops: CDR1 SGHAT, CDR2 FQNNGV. Trimming cost V 5 bases and J 1 base; bases outside gene matches: 17. The CDR3 totals 19 residues. CDR3 DNA: TGTGCCAGCAGCCTTTCTCACTATGCGGGGAGGGGTTCCTACAATGAGCAGTTCTTC. Amino acid sequence: CASSLSHYAGRGSYNEQFF.

This clonotype has a handful of counts. This CDR3 is CASSLAGTTYQETQYF. CDR3 nucleotides: TGTGCCAGCAGTTTAGCGGGGACAACGTACCAAGAGACCCAGTACTTC. The chain joins TRBV12-3 or TRBV12-4 to TRBJ2-5, with a weak D call TRBD1 (6 bases). The CDR3 extends over 16 amino acids. The V and J ends lost 0 bases and 0 bases respectively, with 11 bases between them.

This chain connects TRBV4-1 to TRBJ1-1; TRBD1 matches 7 bases. The CDR3 length is 15 residues. The V gene end was trimmed by 0 bases and the J gene end by 6 bases; junction bases not matched to a gene: 7. Germline CDR1 MGHRA, CDR2 YSYEKL. CDR3 in amino acids: CASSQETGLSAEAFF. The CDR3 DNA reads as TGCGCCAGCAGCCAAGAGACAGGGTTATCGGCTGAAGCTTTCTTT.